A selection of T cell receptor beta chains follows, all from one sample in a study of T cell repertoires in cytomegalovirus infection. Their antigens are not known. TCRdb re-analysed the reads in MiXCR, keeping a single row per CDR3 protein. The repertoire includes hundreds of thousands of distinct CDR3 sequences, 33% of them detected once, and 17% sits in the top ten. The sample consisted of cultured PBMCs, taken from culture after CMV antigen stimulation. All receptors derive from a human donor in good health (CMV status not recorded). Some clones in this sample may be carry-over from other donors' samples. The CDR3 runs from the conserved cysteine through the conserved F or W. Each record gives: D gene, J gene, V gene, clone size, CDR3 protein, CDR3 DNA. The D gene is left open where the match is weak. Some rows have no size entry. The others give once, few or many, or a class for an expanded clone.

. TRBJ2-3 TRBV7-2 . CASSLSLSSFTDTQYF TGTGCCAGCAGCTTAAGCCTCAGCTCATTCACAGATACGCAGTATTTT
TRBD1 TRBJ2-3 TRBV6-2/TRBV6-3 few CASTDRAGGPDTQYF TGTGCCAGCACCGATAGGGCAGGGGGTCCCGATACGCAGTATTTT
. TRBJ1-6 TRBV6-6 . CASSYSGTSINSPLHF TGTGCCAGCAGTTACTCAGGGACATCAATTAATTCACCCCTCCACTTT
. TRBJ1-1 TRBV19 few CASETVDTEAFF TGTGCCAGTGAGACAGTTGACACTGAAGCTTTCTTT
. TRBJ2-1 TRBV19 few CASQGRAYNEQFF TGTGCCAGCCAGGGCCGTGCCTACAATGAGCAGTTCTTC
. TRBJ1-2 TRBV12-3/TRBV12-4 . CASSPSPSYGYTF TGTGCCAGCAGTCCTTCCCCCTCCTATGGCTACACCTTC
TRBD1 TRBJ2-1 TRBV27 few CASSGDRGFDEQFF TGTGCCAGCAGTGGCGACAGGGGGTTCGATGAGCAGTTCTTC
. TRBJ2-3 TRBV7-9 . CASSRSTGTDTQYF TGTGCCAGCAGCCGTTCGACTGGCACAGATACGCAGTATTTT
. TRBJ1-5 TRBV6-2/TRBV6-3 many CASSYIGTSNQPQHF TGTGCCAGCAGTTACATCGGGACGAGCAATCAGCCCCAGCATTTT
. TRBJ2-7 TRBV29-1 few CSVRGSGEQYF TGCAGCGTCAGAGGGAGCGGCGAGCAGTACTTC
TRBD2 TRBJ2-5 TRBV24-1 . CATSDFLAGETQYF TGTGCCACCAGTGATTTCCTAGCGGGGGAGACCCAGTACTTC
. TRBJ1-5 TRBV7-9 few CASSSINQPQHF TGTGCCAGCAGTTCGATTAATCAGCCCCAGCATTTT
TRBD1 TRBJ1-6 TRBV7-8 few CASSLISGGGEVVSPLHF TGTGCCAGCAGCTTAATTTCGGGAGGGGGCGAAGTTGTTTCACCCCTCCACTTT
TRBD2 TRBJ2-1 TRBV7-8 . CASSSGTSGTLMNEQFF TGTGCCAGCAGCTCAGGGACTAGCGGGACGCTCATGAATGAGCAGTTCTTC
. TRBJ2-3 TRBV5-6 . CASSVLLRPDTQYF TGTGCCAGCAGCGTACTCCTCCGTCCAGATACGCAGTATTTT
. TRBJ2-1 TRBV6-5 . CASSYSRVGTEQFF TGTGCCAGCAGTTACTCTCGGGTGGGGACTGAGCAGTTCTTC
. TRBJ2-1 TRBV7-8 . CASSFSSGGNPYNEQFF TGTGCCAGCAGTTTTAGTTCTGGAGGGAACCCCTACAATGAGCAGTTCTTC
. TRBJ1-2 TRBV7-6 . CASSQQGGYGYTF TGTGCCAGCAGCCAACAGGGAGGATATGGCTACACCTTC
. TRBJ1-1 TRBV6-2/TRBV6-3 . CASSYSMGGNTEAFF TGTGCCAGCAGTTACTCGATGGGGGGCAACACTGAAGCTTTCTTT
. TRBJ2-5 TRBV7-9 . CASSPGHHLETQYF TGTGCCAGCAGCCCGGGACACCACCTCGAGACCCAGTACTTC
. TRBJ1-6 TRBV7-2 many CASSFPAGGQDYSPLHF TGTGCCAGCAGCTTTCCCGCGGGGGGACAAGACTATTCACCCCTCCACTTT
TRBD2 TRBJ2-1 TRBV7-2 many CASSRGLDRRGNEQFF TGTGCCAGCAGCCGAGGACTAGACCGTAGGGGCAATGAGCAGTTCTTC
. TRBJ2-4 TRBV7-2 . CASSEAREAIQYF TGTGCCAGCAGCGAGGCACGGGAAGCTATTCAGTACTTC
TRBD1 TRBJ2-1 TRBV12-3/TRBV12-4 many CASSNPTGFSSGSYNEQFF TGTGCCAGCAGTAACCCGACAGGGTTCTCCTCAGGCTCCTACAATGAGCAGTTCTTC
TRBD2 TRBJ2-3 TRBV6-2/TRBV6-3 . CASTSSGELADTQYF TGTGCCAGCACCTCTAGCGGGGAGCTGGCAGATACGCAGTATTTT
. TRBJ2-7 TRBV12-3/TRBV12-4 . CASSLELYEQYF TGTGCCAGCAGTTTAGAGCTATACGAGCAGTACTTC
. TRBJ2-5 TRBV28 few CASSLGGQALYETQYF TGTGCCAGCAGCCTCGGTGGGCAGGCCCTCTATGAGACCCAGTACTTC
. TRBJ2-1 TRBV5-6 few CASSYDRRSSYNEQFF TGTGCCAGCAGCTACGACAGGCGTAGCTCCTACAATGAGCAGTTCTTC
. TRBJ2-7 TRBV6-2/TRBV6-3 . CASSYSVTAMAEQYF TGTGCCAGCAGTTACTCCGTAACCGCGATGGCCGAGCAGTACTTC
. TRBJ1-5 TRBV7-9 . CASSLVRQGNLHQPQHF TGTGCCAGCAGCTTAGTAAGGCAGGGCAATCTCCATCAGCCCCAGCATTTT
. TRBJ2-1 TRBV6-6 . CASSYSGRYNEQFF TGTGCCAGCAGTTACTCTGGTCGCTACAATGAGCAGTTCTTC
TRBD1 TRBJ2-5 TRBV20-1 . CSALTGGVETQYF TGCAGTGCTCTGACAGGGGGAGTGGAGACCCAGTACTTC
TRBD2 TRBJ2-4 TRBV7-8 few CASSFSGLAGTLAKNIQYF TGTGCCAGCAGCTTCTCAGGACTAGCGGGGACACTAGCCAAAAACATTCAGTACTTC
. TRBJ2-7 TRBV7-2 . CASTRDGSSYEQYF TGTGCCAGCACGAGGGACGGTAGCTCCTACGAGCAGTACTTC
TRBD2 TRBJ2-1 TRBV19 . CASSILAGADEQFF TGTGCCAGTAGTATACTAGCGGGAGCCGATGAGCAGTTCTTC
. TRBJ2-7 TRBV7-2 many CASSLIHSGTRGEQYF TGTGCCAGCAGCTTAATTCACTCCGGGACGCGGGGCGAGCAGTACTTC
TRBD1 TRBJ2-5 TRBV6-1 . CASSEIGGDRGETQYF TGTGCCAGCAGTGAAATAGGGGGGGACAGGGGAGAGACCCAGTACTTC
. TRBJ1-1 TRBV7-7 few CASSPGPTGTEAFF TGTGCTAGCAGCCCGGGACCAACCGGCACTGAAGCTTTCTTT
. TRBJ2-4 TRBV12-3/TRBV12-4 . CASSLKGAGLDKGAKNIQYF TGTGCCAGCAGCCTAAAAGGTGCAGGTCTCGATAAGGGGGCCAAAAACATTCAGTACTTC
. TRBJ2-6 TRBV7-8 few CASSTLFGGANVLTF TGTGCCAGCAGCACCCTATTTGGTGGGGCCAACGTCCTGACTTTC
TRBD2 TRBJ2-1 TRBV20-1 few CSASPSGRGSEQFF TGCAGTGCTAGTCCTAGCGGGAGGGGGAGTGAGCAGTTCTTC
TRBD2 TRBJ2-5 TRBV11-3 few CASSRGDGSLQETQYF TGTGCCAGCAGCCGGGGGGACGGGAGCCTCCAAGAGACCCAGTACTTC
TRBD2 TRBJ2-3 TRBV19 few CASSMTGGTDTQYF TGTGCCAGTAGTATGACCGGGGGGACAGATACGCAGTATTTT
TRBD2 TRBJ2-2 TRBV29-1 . CSASPRLAGEPGELFF TGCAGCGCCAGCCCCAGACTAGCGGGAGAGCCCGGGGAGCTGTTTTTT